What follows is one T cell receptor (beta chain) and its context. Two nested PCRs, about 16 and 10 cycles, amplified TCRalpha and TCRbeta cDNA. Reanalyzing the 5' RACE reads, TCRdb keeps one entry per CDR3 protein, without DNA. The repertoire shows more than 350,000 distinct CDR3 sequences; the top ten hold about 2.4%. This record comes from a study of monozygotic twins with inflammatory bowel disease. Germline CDR1 is SGHRS and CDR2 is YFSETQ. The CDR3 length is 16 residues. V and J are TRBV5-1 and TRBJ1-1. The TCR originated in a human donor with ulcerative colitis or Crohn's disease, or a healthy co-twin of an affected twin (not recorded which). Input material: blood. This chain's CDR3 is CASSLGGSGMNTEAFF.